This TCR beta chain was identified during a study of shared clonotypes between healthy human individuals. Naive CD8 cells lacked CD45RO, underwent positive selection for CCR7 and left out terminally differentiated effector memory CD45RA+ cells. Trimming stripped 3 bases from V and 11 bases from J, with 22 bases between. The germline V gene has CDR1 SQVTM and CDR2 ANQGSEA. The CDR3 is 14 residues long. Broader study findings: Several donors shared 4.5% to 6.5% of their naive CD4 clonotypes. What naive subsets generally showed was a larger estimated richness than memory subsets showed.

Of note for this clone: Antigen specificity is unknown.

Researchers divided each subset's genomic DNA evenly across several immunoSEQ plates. Repertoires were generated with immunoSEQ multiplex PCR, while TCRdb's copy carries only in-frame clones and drops some. The sample carries roughly 2,000,000 clones, about 95% recorded once. The clonotype originates from a man between 18 and 35 years old in good health. The sample comprised naive CD8+ T cells sorted from blood. This chain links TRBV29-1 with TRBJ1-1; tentative D call: TRBD1 (5 bases). The CDR3 region is CSVDIQGRSGGAFF. CDR3 in DNA: TGCAGCGTTGACATCCAGGGTAGGAGCGGCGGGGCTTTCTTT. The whole variable domain, filled in from reference TRBV29-1 and TRBJ1-1, reads SAVISQKPSRDICQRGTSLTIQCQVDSQVTMMFWYRQQPGQSLTLIATANQGSEATYESGFVIDKFPISRPNLTFSTLTVSNMSPEDSSIYLCSVDIQGRSGGAFFGQGTRLTVV.